Presented here are 23 T cell receptor beta chains from one specimen sequenced in a study of resident and recirculating memory T cells in vitiligo. Repertoires were generated with immunoSEQ multiplex PCR, while TCRdb's copy carries only in-frame clones and drops some. The sample contains 70,000 to 85,000 clones, roughly 90% of which appear only once. The sequencing input was blood. The receptor set was obtained from a male donor with vitiligo.

The rearrangement uses TRBV21-1 and TRBJ2-5; TRBD2 was called by the table and not checked on the DNA. TRBV21-1 is annotated as a pseudogene. The CDR3 is made up of 10 amino acids. CDR3 nucleotide sequence: TGTGCCAAACCCCGCCGGGCCCAGTACTTC. Its translation: CAKPRRAQYF.

This clone appeared once. The chain joins TRBV9 to TRBJ1-5; no definite D call. The CDR3 covers 14 residues. Deletions cut 2 bases from V and 9 bases from J, with 15 bases between. Germline lookup yields CDR1 SGDLS and CDR2 YYNGEE. The CDR3 DNA sequence: TGTGCCAGCAGCGTCGACACCGGCACTCTGCCCCAGCATTTT. It translates to CASSVDTGTLPQHF.

This chain links TRBV6-5 with TRBJ1-4; TRBD1 aligns across 9 bases. This CDR3 comprises 15 residues. Trimming removed 5 bases from V and 5 bases from J; junction bases left unmatched: 6. The germline CDR1 and CDR2 sequences are MNHEY and SVGAGI. The CDR3 is CASSTPGTGNEKLFF. In nucleotides, the CDR3 is TGTGCCAGCAGTACCCCCGGGACAGGGAATGAAAAACTGTTTTTT.

This chain joins TRBV5-1 and TRBJ2-5, with D maybe TRBD2 (5 bases). The CDR3 runs to 13 residues. The V and J ends lost 6 bases and 7 bases respectively, with 16 bases between them. Germline V gives CDR1 SGHRS, CDR2 YFSETQ. The CDR3 nucleotides are TGCGCCAGCAACCCCAGAGACCGGGGGACCCAGTACTTC. Translated: CASNPRDRGTQYF.

The J gene is TRBJ1-1, the V gene TRBV6-1, with D perhaps TRBD1 (6 bases). Germline V gene data show CDR1 as MNHNS and CDR2 as SASEGT. The CDR3 has 13 residues. The V and J ends lost 4 bases and 1 base respectively, with 7 bases between them. CDR3 in amino acids: CASSGTANTEAFF. DNA for the CDR3: TGTGCCAGCAGTGGGACAGCGAACACTGAAGCTTTCTTT.

The DNA of the CDR3 is TGTGCCAGCAGCTTTGGACAGGGGAACACTGAAGCTTTCTTT. This gives the protein CASSFGQGNTEAFF. V is TRBV7-2 and J is TRBJ1-1; TRBD1 agrees at 8 bases. The CDR3 sequence is 14 residues long. The trim removed 3 bases at V and 1 base at J, leaving 1 base unmatched. The V gene's germline CDR1 is SGHTA and CDR2 FQGNSA.

The rearrangement joins TRBV5-4 to TRBJ1-2, with D perhaps matching TRBD1 (6 bases). The germline gives CDR1 SGHNT, CDR2 YYREEE (reference sequence). The V gene lost 3 bases and the J gene lost 2 bases, with 11 bases spanning the gap. The CDR3 has 14 residues. CDR3 residues: CASSSDSRNYGYTF. CDR3 in DNA: TGTGCCAGCAGCTCGGACAGTAGAAACTATGGCTACACCTTC.

The rearrangement uses TRBV29-1 and TRBJ1-1, with no clear D. CDR1 SQVTM and CDR2 ANQGSEA come from the germline V gene. The CDR3 sequence is 14 residues long. V was trimmed by 7 bases and J by 4 bases, leaving 19 bases between them. CDR3 DNA: TGCAGCGGAGGGTCCTTCGGACCGGGCACTGAAGCTTTCTTT. Translation: CSGGSFGPGTEAFF.

This clone was recorded once. The rearrangement links TRBV5-1 to TRBJ1-5, with 7 bases matching TRBD1. Germline V gives CDR1 SGHRS, CDR2 YFSETQ. This CDR3 region has 15 residues. V dropped 1 base and J dropped 0; count of bases not matched to a gene: 1. The CDR3 sequence: CASSLPGGSNQPQHF. In nucleotides, the CDR3 is TGCGCCAGCAGCTTGCCAGGGGGTAGCAATCAGCCCCAGCATTTT.

The rearrangement joins TRBV28 to TRBJ1-2, with 7 bases aligning to TRBD1. The CDR3 runs 13 residues. The J segment lost 4 bases and the V segment lost 8 bases, leaving 7 bases of the junction unmatched. Germline V lookup: CDR1 MDHEN, CDR2 SYDVKM. CDR3 in DNA: TGTGCCAGCGACCTGGGACAGCTCTATGGCTACACCTTC. Encoded protein: CASDLGQLYGYTF.

The rearrangement joins TRBV5-4 to TRBJ2-7, with 10 bases that match TRBD1. The CDR3 loop spans 14 amino acids. Germline CDR1 is SGHNT and CDR2 is YYREEE (reference sequence). V was pared by 3 bases and J by 3 bases, with 3 bases of the junction left unmatched. CDR3 nucleotides: TGTGCCAGCAGCTGGGACAGGGGTCGCTACGAGCAGTACTTC. Translation: CASSWDRGRYEQYF.

This chain links TRBV4-2 with TRBJ2-5; D may be TRBD1 (6 bases). The CDR3 extends over 16 amino acids. Germline V gene lookup returns CDR1 LGHNA and CDR2 YNFKEQ. The germline V and J ends were trimmed by 1 base and 5 bases, with 17 bases remaining between them. The CDR3 is CASSQGDTLEVETQYF. The CDR3 region has the DNA TGTGCCAGCAGCCAAGGGGACACACTGGAGGTTGAGACCCAGTACTTC.

The rearrangement links TRBV7-8 to TRBJ1-3; D remains ambiguous. Trimming took 5 bases from V and 1 from J, leaving 6 bases between them. Germline V gene sequence: CDR1 SGHVS, CDR2 FQNEAQ. There are 13 residues in the CDR3. The CDR3 DNA is TGTGCCAGCAGCACGGTGTCTGGAAACACCATATATTTT. As protein: CASSTVSGNTIYF.

The V gene is TRBV10-3, the J gene TRBJ2-2, with 9 bases lining up with TRBD1. This CDR3 is built from 16 residues. Germline trimming cut 6 bases from V and 3 bases from J; bases unmatched to any gene: 8. Germline assignment: CDR1 ENHRY and CDR2 SYGVKD. The CDR3 DNA is TGTGCCATCAGAGCTACAGGGGGCCGCGACACCGGGGAGCTGTTTTTT. Protein product: CAIRATGGRDTGELFF.

The rearrangement uses TRBV4-1 and TRBJ1-2; 9 bases map to TRBD1. The germline V gene has CDR1 MGHRA and CDR2 YSYEKL. This CDR3 region has 16 residues. The V and J ends lost 1 base and 7 bases, in that order; junction bases with no gene match: 10. The CDR3 region is CASSQVGDRGTGGYTF. In DNA form, the CDR3 reads TGCGCCAGCAGCCAAGTTGGCGACAGGGGGACGGGTGGCTACACCTTC.

The rearrangement joins TRBV19 to TRBJ1-1, with D possibly matching TRBD1 (6 bases). CDR3 length: 12 amino acids. Germline loops: CDR1 LNHDA, CDR2 SQIVND (reference sequence). Trimming removed 6 bases from V and 3 bases from J, with 8 bases in between. In DNA form, the CDR3 reads TGTGCCAGTAGGACAGGAGACACTGAAGCTTTCTTT. It specifies CASRTGDTEAFF.

The chain is built from TRBV18 and TRBJ2-5; 7 nucleotides align to TRBD1. Trimming took 3 bases from V and 7 from J; bases not matched to a gene: 11. Germline values: CDR1 KGHSH, CDR2 LQKENI. This CDR3 is built from 15 residues. The CDR3 bases are TGTGCCAGCTCACCTCCCGACAGGGCTGGAGGGACCCAGTACTTC. This codes for CASSPPDRAGGTQYF.

J is TRBJ2-1 and V is TRBV19, with 9 nucleotides matching TRBD1. In germline, CDR1 is LNHDA, CDR2 SQIVND (reference sequence). Losses at the gene ends were 5 bases for V and 8 bases for J; bases not matched to a gene: 13. The CDR3 contains 16 residues. CDR3 sequence reads: CASSRNDPGQGHEQFF. As DNA, the CDR3 is TGTGCCAGTAGTCGGAACGATCCGGGACAGGGACATGAGCAGTTCTTC. The whole variable domain, remainder taken from reference TRBV19 and TRBJ2-1, is DGGITQSPKYLFRKEGQNVTLSCEQNLNHDAMYWYRQDPGQGLRLIYYSQIVNDFQKGDIAEGYSVSREKKESFPLTVTSAQKNPTAFYLCASSRNDPGQGHEQFFGPGTRLTVL.

In DNA, the CDR3 is TGTGCCAGCAGCCTACAGGGGGCCAAGATAGAGGACGGCTACACCTTC. Translating it yields CASSLQGAKIEDGYTF. This chain uses TRBV7-3 with TRBJ1-2; 9 nucleotides align to TRBD1. Germline values: CDR1 SGHTA, CDR2 FQGTGA. V lost 5 bases and J lost 8; bases outside the gene matches: 15. This CDR3 has 16 amino acids.

This chain connects TRBV5-5 to TRBJ2-7; TRBD1 matches at 8 bases. This CDR3 is 14 amino acids long. The V segment lost 2 bases and the J segment 2 bases; nucleotides outside the gene matches: 3. Germline V gives CDR1 SGHKS, CDR2 YYEKEE (reference sequence). In DNA, the CDR3 is TGTGCCAGCAGCTTCGGGACAGGTGCCTACGAGCAGTACTTC. The encoded protein is CASSFGTGAYEQYF.

The rearrangement uses TRBV2 and TRBJ2-3; 7 bases are shared with TRBD2. CDR3 size: 15 residues. J was trimmed by 3 bases and V by 7 bases; bases with no gene match: 10. The germline V gene has CDR1 SNHLY and CDR2 FYNNEI. The CDR3 loop reads CASTRRSGGTDTQYF. The CDR3 DNA reads as TGTGCCAGCACACGCCGGTCCGGGGGGACAGATACGCAGTATTTT.

The gene calls are TRBV7-9 and TRBJ1-2; no clear D gene. The CDR3 is made up of 13 amino acids. Germline V lookup: CDR1 SEHNR, CDR2 FQNEAQ (reference sequence). The V end lost 2 bases, the J end lost 8 bases, and 12 bases lay between the germline ends. CDR3 residues: CASSLRKGAGYTF. In DNA form, the CDR3 reads TGTGCCAGCAGCTTACGAAAGGGAGCGGGCTACACCTTC.

CDR3 in amino acids: CASSQTGKETQYF. CDR3 DNA sequence: TGTGCCAGCAGCCAAACAGGGAAAGAGACCCAGTACTTC. The chain is built from TRBV28 and TRBJ2-5; possible D gene TRBD1, 6 bases. The CDR3 is 13 amino acids. Germline values: CDR1 MDHEN, CDR2 SYDVKM. The V gene lost 6 bases and the J gene lost 3 bases, with 11 bases spanning the gap.